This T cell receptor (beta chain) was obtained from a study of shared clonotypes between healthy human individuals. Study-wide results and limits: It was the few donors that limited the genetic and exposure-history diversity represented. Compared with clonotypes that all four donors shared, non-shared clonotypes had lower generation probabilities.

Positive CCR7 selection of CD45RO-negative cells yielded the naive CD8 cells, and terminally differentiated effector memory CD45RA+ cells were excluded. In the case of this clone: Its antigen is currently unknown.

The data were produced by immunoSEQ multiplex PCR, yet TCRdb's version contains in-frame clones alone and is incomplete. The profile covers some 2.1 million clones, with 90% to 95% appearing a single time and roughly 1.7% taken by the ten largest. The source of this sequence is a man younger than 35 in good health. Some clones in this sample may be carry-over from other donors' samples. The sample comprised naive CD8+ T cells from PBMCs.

CDR3 residues: CASSQDLWGRGNTEAFF. In nucleotides, the CDR3 is TGTGCCAGCAGCCAAGATCTTTGGGGCAGGGGGAACACTGAAGCTTTCTTT. This chain joins TRBV14 and TRBJ1-1; TRBD1 might be the D (6 bases). Trimming pared 0 bases from V and 1 base from J, leaving 15 bases between. The CDR3 contains 17 residues. The V gene's germline CDR1 is SGHDN and CDR2 FVKESK.